This paragraph reports one T cell receptor beta chain. Its antigen remains unidentified. Included in the TCR beta cDNA libraries were unique molecular identifiers. Via MiXCR, TCRdb re-called the PCR reads, giving one row per CDR3 protein. The sample includes hundreds of thousands of distinct CDR3 sequences, over 45% of them seen just once. The data derive from a study of post-analysis software for immune sequencing data. Whole-study results and caveats: Higher frequency in patients than in controls was seen for about five TRBV segments, with TRBV5-6, TRBV5-1 and TRBV20-1 among them.

With V trimmed by 4 bases and J by 4 bases, 6 bases remained unmatched. Per germline, CDR1 SGHTA and CDR2 FQGTGA. CDR3 length equals 15 residues. The material sequenced was blood. The sequence was collected from a girl aged 2-10 years with multiple sclerosis. The rearrangement links TRBV7-3 to TRBJ2-1, with 8 bases aligning to TRBD2. CDR3 coding DNA: TGTGCCAGCAGCTATAGCGGGAATGGGTACAATGAGCAGTTCTTC. This codes for CASSYSGNGYNEQFF.